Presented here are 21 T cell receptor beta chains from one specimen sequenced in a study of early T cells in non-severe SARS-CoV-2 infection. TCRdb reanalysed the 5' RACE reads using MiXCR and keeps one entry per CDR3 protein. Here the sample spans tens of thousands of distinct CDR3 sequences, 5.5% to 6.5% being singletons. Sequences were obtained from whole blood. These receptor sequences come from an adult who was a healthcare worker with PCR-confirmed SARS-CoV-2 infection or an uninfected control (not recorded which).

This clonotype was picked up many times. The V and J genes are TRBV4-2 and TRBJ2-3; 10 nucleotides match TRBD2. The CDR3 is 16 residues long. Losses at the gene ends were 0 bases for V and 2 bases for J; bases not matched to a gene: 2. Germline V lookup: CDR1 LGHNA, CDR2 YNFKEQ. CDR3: CASSQDGLADTDTQYF. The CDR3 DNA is TGTGCCAGCAGCCAAGACGGACTAGCGGACACAGATACGCAGTATTTT.

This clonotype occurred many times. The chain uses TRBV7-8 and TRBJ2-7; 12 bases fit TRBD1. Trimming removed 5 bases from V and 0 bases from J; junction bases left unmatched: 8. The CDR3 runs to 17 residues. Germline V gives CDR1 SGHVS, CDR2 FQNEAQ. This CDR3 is CASSPSPGQGASYEQYF. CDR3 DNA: TGTGCCAGCAGCCCAAGTCCGGGACAGGGGGCCTCCTACGAGCAGTACTTC.

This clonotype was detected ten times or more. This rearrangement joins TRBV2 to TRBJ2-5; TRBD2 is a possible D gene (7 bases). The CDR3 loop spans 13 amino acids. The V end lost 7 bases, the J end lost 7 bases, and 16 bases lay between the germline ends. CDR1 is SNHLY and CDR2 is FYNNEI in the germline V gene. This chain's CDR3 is CASTEGGGATQYF. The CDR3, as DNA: TGTGCCAGCACCGAGGGAGGGGGTGCGACCCAGTACTTC.

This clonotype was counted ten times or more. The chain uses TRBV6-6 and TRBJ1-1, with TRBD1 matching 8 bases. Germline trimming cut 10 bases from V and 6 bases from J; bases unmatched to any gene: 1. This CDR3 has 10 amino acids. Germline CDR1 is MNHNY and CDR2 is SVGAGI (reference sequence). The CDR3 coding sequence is TGTGCCACGACAGGGGCTGAAGCTTTCTTT. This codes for CATTGAEAFF.

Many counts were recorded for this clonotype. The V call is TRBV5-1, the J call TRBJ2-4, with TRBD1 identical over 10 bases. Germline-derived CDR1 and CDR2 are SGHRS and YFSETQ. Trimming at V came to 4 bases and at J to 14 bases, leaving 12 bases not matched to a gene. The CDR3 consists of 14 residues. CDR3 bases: TGCGCCAGCAGCGCCGCGACAGGGGGCAGACAAGAGTACTTC. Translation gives CASSAATGGRQEYF. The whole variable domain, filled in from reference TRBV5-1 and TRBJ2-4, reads KAGVTQTPRYLIKTRGQQVTLSCSPISGHRSVSWYQQTPGQGLQFLFEYFSETQRNKGNFPGRFSGRQFSNSRSEMNVSTLELGDSALYLCASSAATGGRQEYFGAGTRLSVL.

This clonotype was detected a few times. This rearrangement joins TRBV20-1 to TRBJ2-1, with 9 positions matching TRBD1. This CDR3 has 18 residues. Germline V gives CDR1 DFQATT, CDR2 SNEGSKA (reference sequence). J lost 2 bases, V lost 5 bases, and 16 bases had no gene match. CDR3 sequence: CSAEASPGQGIPYNEQFF. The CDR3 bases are TGCAGTGCTGAAGCTTCCCCGGGACAGGGTATCCCCTACAATGAGCAGTTCTTC.

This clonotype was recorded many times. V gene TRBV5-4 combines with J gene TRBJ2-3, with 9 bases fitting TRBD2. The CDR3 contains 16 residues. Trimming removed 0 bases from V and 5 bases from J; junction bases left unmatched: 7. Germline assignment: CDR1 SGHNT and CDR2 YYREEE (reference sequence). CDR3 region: CASSLGSGGIGDTQYF. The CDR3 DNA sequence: TGTGCCAGCAGCTTGGGTAGCGGGGGAATTGGAGATACGCAGTATTTT.

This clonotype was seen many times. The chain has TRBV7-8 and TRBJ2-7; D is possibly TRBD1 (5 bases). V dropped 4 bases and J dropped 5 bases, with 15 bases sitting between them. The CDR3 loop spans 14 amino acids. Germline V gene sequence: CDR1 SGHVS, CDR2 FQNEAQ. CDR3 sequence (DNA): TGTGCCAGCAGCTCCCGGACCCAGGGTCACGAGCAGTACTTC. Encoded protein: CASSSRTQGHEQYF.

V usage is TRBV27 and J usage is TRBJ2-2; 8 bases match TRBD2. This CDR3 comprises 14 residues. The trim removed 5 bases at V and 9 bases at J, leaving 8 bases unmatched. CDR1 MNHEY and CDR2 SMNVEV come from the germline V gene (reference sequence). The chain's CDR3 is CASSNSGRVRELFF. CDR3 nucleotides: TGTGCCAGCAGTAACAGCGGGAGAGTCCGGGAGCTGTTTTTT.

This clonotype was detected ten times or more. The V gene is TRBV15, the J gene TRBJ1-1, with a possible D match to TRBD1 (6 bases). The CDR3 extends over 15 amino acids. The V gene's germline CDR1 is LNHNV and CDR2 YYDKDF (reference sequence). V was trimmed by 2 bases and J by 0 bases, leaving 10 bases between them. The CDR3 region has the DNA TGTGCCACCAGCAGACACAGGGCCATGAACACTGAAGCTTTCTTT. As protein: CATSRHRAMNTEAFF. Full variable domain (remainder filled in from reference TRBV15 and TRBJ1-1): DAMVIQNPRYQVTQFGKPVTLSCSQTLNHNVMYWYQQKSSQAPKLLFHYYDKDFNNEADTPDNFQSRRPNTSFCFLDIRSPGLGDTAMYLCATSRHRAMNTEAFFGQGTRLTVV.

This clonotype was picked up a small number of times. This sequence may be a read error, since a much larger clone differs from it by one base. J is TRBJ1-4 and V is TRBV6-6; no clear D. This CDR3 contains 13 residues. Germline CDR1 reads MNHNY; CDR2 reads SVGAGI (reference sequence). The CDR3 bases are TGTACCAGCAGTTACTCCCGGGGATGGAAACTGTTTTTT. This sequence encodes CTSSYSRGWKLFF.

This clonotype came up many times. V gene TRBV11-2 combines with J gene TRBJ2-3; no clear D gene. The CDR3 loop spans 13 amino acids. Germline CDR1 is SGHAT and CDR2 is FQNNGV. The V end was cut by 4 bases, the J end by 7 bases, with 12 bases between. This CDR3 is CASSSLGGNTQYF. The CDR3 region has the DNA TGTGCCAGCAGCTCCCTGGGCGGTAATACGCAGTATTTT.

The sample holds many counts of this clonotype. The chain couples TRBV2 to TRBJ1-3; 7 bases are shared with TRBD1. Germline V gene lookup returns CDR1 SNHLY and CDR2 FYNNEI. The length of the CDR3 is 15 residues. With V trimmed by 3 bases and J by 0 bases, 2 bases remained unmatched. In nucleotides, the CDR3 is TGTGCCAGCAGTGAGACAGGGAACTCTGGAAACACCATATATTTT. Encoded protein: CASSETGNSGNTIYF. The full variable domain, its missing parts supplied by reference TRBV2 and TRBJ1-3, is EPEVTQTPSHQVTQMGQEVILRCVPISNHLYFYWYRQILGQKVEFLVSFYNNEISEKSEIFDDQFSVERPDGSNFTLKIRSTKLEDSAMYFCASSETGNSGNTIYFGEGSWLTVV.

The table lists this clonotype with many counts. CDR3: CASSSISGDNQPQHF. The CDR3 region has the DNA TGTGCCAGCAGCTCTATATCGGGTGACAATCAGCCCCAGCATTTT. This chain uses TRBV7-9 with TRBJ1-5, with D uncertain. The CDR3 runs 15 residues. The germline V and J ends were trimmed by 4 bases and 3 bases, with 13 bases remaining between them. Germline loops: CDR1 SEHNR, CDR2 FQNEAQ (reference sequence).

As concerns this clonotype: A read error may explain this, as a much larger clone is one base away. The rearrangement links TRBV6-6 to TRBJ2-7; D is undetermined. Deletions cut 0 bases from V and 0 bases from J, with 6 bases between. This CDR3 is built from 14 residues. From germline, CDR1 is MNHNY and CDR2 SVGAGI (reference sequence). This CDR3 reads CASSYSEDSYEQYF. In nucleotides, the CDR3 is TGTGCCAGCAGTTACTCCGAGGACTCCTACGAGCAGTACTTC.

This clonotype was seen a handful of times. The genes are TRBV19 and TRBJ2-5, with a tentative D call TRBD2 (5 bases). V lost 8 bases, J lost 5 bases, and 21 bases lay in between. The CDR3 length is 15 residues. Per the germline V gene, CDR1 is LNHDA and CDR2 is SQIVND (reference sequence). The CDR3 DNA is TGTGCCAGTGGCCCCGAGGGCTCCTTTCGGGAGACCCAGTACTTC. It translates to CASGPEGSFRETQYF.

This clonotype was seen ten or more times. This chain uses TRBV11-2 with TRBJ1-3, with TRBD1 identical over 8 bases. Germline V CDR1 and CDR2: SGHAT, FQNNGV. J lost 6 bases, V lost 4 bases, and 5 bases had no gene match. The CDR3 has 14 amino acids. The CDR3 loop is CASSWDRKLNTIYF. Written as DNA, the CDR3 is TGTGCCAGCAGCTGGGACAGGAAATTAAACACCATATATTTT.

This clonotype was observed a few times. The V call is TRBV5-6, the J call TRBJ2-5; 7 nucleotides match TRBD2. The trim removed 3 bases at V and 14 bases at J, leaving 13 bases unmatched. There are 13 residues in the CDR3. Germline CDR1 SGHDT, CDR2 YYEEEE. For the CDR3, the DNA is TGTGCCAGCAGCTCCGGACTAGTCGATACCACCTACTTC. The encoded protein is CASSSGLVDTTYF.

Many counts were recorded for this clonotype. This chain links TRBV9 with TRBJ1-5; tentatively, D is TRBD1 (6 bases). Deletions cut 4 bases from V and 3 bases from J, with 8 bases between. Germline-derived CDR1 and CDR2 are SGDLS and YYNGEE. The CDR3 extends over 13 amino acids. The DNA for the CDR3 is TGTGCCAGCAGCCGACAGGACAATCAGCCCCAGCATTTT. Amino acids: CASSRQDNQPQHF.

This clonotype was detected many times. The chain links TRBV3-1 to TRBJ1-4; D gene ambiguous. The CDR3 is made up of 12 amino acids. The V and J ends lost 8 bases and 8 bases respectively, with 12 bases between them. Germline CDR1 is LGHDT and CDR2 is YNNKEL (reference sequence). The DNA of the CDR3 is TGTGCCAGCGGGGTACGAGGAGAAAAACTGTTTTTT. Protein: CASGVRGEKLFF.

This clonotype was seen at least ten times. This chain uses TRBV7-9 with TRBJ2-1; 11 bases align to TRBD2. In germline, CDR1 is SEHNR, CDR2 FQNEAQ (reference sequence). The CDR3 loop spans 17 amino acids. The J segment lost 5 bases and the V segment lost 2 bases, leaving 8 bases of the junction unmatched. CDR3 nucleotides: TGTGCCAGCAGCTTAAGAACTAGCGGGGGAGCCAACAATGAGCAGTTCTTC. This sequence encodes CASSLRTSGGANNEQFF.